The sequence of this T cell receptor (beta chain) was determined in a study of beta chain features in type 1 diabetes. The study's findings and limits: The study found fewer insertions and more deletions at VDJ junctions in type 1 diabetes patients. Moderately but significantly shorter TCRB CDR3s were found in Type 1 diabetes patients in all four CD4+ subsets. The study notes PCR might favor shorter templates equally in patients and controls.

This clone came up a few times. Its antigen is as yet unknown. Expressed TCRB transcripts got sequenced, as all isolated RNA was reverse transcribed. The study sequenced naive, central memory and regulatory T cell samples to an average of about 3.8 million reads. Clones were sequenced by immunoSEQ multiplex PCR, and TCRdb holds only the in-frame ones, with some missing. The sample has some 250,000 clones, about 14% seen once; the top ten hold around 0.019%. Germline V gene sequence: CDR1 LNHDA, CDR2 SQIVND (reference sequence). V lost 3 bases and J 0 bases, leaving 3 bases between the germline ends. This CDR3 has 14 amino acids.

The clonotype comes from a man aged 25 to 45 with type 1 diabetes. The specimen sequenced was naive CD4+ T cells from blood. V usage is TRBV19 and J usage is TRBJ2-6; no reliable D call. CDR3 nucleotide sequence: TGTGCCAGTAGTATTTACTCTGGGGCCAACGTCCTGACTTTC. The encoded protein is CASSIYSGANVLTF.